Below, 3 T cell receptor beta chains from the same sample are listed, as sequenced in a study of CD8 T cells in Susac syndrome. RNA amounts of about 0.5 to 1 ug underwent reverse transcription with random hexamers. TCRdb reprocessed the immunoSEQ multiplex PCR reads with MiXCR, giving one entry per CDR3 protein. The repertoire holds roughly 120,000 distinct CDR3 sequences, approximately 95% seen once, with approximately 0.31% in the top ten. Sequenced: CD8+ T cells from PBMCs. These receptor sequences come from a human donor with multiple sclerosis.

This chain joins TRBV7-2 and TRBJ2-2; 8 bases map to TRBD1. From germline, CDR1 is SGHTA and CDR2 FQGNSA. The CDR3 totals 14 residues. Unmatched junction bases numbered 6, after V lost 6 bases and J lost 6 bases. The CDR3 DNA sequence: TGTGCCAGCAGGGAAACAGGGGGAGCCGGGGAGCTGTTTTTT. Translation gives CASRETGGAGELFF. The full variable domain, with the rest looked up from reference TRBV7-2 and TRBJ2-2, is GAGVSQSPSNKVTEKGKDVELRCDPISGHTALYWYRQSLGQGLEFLIYFQGNSAPDKSGLPSDRFSAERTGGSVSTLTIQRTQQEDSAVYLCASRETGGAGELFFGEGSRLTVL.

The rearrangement joins TRBV4-1 to TRBJ2-1; D gene ambiguous. CDR3 size: 14 residues. Per the germline V gene, CDR1 is MGHRA and CDR2 is YSYEKL. The V end was cut by 8 bases, the J end by 0 bases, with 11 bases between. CDR3 sequence: CASSRTSSYNEQFF. CDR3 bases: TGCGCCAGCTCCCGGACCAGCTCCTACAATGAGCAGTTCTTC.

This sequence joins TRBV19 and TRBJ2-1, with 7 positions matching TRBD2. CDR1 is LNHDA and CDR2 is SQIVND in the germline V gene (reference sequence). V was clipped by 7 bases and J by 0 bases; unmatched bases: 6. CDR3 size: 15 residues. CDR3 sequence reads: CASKTGGSSYNEQFF. Written as DNA, the CDR3 is TGTGCCAGTAAGACCGGCGGGAGCTCCTACAATGAGCAGTTCTTC. The full variable domain, rest sourced from reference TRBV19 and TRBJ2-1, is DGGITQSPKYLFRKEGQNVTLSCEQNLNHDAMYWYRQDPGQGLRLIYYSQIVNDFQKGDIAEGYSVSREKKESFPLTVTSAQKNPTAFYLCASKTGGSSYNEQFFGPGTRLTVL.